This T cell receptor beta chain derives from a study of shared clonotypes between healthy human individuals. Naive CD8 cells were CD45RO-negative, positively selected for CCR7, excluding terminally differentiated effector memory CD45RA+ cells. Study observations and caveats: Among the subsets, naive ones generally showed larger estimated richness than memory ones.

As handled by the study authors: Owing to the provision of junction-only sequences devoid of quality scores by immunoSEQ, filtering differed. Here immunoSEQ multiplex PCR was the method, and the copy in TCRdb shows in-frame clones only, minus some. That table supplies the V and J calls and clone size; D and trimming were determined from the DNA. The data show around 610,000 clones, roughly 95% seen once. This CDR3 is 14 amino acids long. Trimming removed 3 bases from V and 4 bases from J, with 11 bases in between. The germline gives CDR1 SGDLS, CDR2 YYNGEE. On this clone: Its antigen remains unidentified.

The sample taken for sequencing was naive CD8+ T cells sorted from blood. The clonotype was recovered from a woman aged 25 to 39 in good health. The chain couples TRBV9 to TRBJ1-3, with TRBD1 as a possible D gene (6 bases). CDR3 amino acids: CASSGGQTGNTIYF. In DNA, the CDR3 is TGTGCCAGCAGCGGAGGACAGACGGGAAACACCATATATTTT.